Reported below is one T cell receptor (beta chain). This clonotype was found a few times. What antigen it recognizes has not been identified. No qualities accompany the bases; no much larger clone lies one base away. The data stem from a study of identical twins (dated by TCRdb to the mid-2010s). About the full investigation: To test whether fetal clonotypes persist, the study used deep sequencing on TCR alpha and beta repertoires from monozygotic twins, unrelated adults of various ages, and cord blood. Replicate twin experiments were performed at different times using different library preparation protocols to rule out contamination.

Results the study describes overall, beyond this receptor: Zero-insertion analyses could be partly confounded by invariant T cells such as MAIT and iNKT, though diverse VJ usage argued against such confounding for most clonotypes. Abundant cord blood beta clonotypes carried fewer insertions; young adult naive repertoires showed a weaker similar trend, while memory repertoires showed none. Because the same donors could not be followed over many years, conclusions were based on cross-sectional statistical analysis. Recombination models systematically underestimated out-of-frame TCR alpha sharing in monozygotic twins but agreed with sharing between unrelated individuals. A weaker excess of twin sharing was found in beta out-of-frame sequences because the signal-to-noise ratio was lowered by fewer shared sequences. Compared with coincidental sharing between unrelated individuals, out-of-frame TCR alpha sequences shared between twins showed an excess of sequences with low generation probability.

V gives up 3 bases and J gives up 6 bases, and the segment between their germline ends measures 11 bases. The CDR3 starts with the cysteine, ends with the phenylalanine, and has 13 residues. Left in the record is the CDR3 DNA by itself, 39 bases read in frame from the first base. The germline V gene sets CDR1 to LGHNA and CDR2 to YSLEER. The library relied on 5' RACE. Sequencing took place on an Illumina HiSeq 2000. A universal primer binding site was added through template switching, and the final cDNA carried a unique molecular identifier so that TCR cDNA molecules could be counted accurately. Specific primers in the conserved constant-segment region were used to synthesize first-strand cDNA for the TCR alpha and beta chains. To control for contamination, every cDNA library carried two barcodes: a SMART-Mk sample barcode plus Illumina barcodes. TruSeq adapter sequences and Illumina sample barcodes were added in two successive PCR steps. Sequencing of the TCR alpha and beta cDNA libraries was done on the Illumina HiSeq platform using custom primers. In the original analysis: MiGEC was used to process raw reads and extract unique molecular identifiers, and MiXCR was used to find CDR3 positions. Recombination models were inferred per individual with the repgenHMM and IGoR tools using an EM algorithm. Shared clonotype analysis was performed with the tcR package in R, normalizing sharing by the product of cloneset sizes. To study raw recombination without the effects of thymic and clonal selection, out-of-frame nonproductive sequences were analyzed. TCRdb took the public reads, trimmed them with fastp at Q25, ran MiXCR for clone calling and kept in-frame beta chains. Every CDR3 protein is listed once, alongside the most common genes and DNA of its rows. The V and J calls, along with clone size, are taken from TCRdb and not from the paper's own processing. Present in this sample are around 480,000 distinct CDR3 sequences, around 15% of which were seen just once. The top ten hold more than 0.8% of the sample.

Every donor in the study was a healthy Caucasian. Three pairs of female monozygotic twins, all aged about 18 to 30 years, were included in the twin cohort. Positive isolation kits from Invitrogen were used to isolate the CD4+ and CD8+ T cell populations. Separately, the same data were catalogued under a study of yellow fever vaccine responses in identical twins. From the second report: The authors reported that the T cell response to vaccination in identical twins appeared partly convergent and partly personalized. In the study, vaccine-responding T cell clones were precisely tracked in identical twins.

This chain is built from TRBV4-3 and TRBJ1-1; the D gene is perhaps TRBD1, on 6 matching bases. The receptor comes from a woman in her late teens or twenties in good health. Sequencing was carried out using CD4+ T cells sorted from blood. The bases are TGCGCCAGCAGCCAGATACAGGGCGCTGAAGCTTTCTTT. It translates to CASSQIQGAEAFF.